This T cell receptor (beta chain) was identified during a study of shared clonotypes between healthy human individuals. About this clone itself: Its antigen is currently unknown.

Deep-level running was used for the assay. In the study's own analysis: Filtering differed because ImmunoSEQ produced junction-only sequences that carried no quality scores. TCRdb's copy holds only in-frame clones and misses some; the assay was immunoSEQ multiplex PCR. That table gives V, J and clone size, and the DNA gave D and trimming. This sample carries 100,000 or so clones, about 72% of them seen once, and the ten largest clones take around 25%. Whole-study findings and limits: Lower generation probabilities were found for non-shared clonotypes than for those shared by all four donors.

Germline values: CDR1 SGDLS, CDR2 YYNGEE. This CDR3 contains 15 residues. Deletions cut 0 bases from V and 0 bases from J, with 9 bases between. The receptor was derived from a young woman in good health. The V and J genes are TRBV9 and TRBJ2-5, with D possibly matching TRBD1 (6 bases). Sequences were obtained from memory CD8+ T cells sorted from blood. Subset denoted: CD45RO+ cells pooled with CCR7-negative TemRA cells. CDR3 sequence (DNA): TGTGCCAGCAGCGTAGAGGGGACAAACCAAGAGACCCAGTACTTC. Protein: CASSVEGTNQETQYF.